Listed here is a single TCR beta chain. Its antigen is currently unknown. The CDR3 consists of 13 residues. The V end was cut by 8 bases, the J end by 0 bases, with 8 bases between. The record originates from a study of T-cell memory formation after mild COVID-19. Study-wide context: For the most part, TCR clusters were specific to one donor.

Amplification by 5'RACE using constant-segment primers produced TCR alpha and TCR beta cDNA libraries that carried sample barcodes and UMIs. TCRdb ran MiXCR on the 5' RACE reads and lists one entry per CDR3 protein. The sample lists about 110,000 distinct CDR3 sequences, about 18% seen once, with approximately 5.5% in the top ten. Notes on the study in general: Second-wave clones peaking on day 37 lacked confirmed SARS-CoV-2 specificity. Pre-infection memory already had some responding clones, implying cross-reactive memory joined.

The chain is built from TRBV12-3 or TRBV12-4 and TRBJ1-5; no firm D call. This TCR was sampled from a man aged 18 to 29 who had mild COVID-19 (a few samples of this study predate the infection). Cell type and time point are not known. Sequenced material: PBMCs or a T cell subset sorted from them (not recorded which). The DNA of the CDR3 is TGTGCCAGCGTAGAGAATAGCAATCAGCCCCAGCATTTT. Translating gives CASVENSNQPQHF.